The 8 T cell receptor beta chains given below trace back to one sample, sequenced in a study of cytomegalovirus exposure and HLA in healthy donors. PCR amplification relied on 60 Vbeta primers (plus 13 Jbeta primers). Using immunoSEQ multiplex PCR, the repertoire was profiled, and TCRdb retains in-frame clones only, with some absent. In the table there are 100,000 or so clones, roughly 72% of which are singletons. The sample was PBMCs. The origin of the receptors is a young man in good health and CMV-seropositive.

CDR3: CASSSGTSGTDTQYF. Written as DNA, the CDR3 is TGTGCCAGCAGCTCCGGGACTAGCGGCACAGATACGCAGTATTTT. The V call is TRBV5-4, the J call TRBJ2-3, with 10 nucleotides matching TRBD2. Per germline, CDR1 SGHNT and CDR2 YYREEE (reference sequence). The length of the CDR3 is 15 residues. V gave up 3 bases and J gave up 1 base; unmatched junction bases: 2. The full variable domain, in which reference TRBV5-4 and TRBJ2-3 provide the parts outside the CDR3, is ETGVTQSPTHLIKTRGQQVTLRCSSQSGHNTVSWYQQALGQGPQFIFQYYREEENGRGNFPPRFSGLQFPNYSSELNVNALELDDSALYLCASSSGTSGTDTQYFGPGTRLTVL.

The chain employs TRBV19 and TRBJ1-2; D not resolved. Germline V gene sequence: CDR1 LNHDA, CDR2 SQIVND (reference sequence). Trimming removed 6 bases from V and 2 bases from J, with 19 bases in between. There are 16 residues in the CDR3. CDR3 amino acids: CASSHSSASGNYGYTF. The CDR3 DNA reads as TGTGCCAGTAGCCATTCCTCTGCAAGCGGGAACTATGGCTACACCTTC.

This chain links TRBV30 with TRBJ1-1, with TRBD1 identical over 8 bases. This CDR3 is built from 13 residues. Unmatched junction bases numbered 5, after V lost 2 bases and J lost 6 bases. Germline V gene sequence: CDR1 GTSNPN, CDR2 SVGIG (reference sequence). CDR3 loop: CAWSFTGGAEAFF. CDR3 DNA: TGTGCCTGGAGTTTTACAGGGGGAGCTGAAGCTTTCTTT.

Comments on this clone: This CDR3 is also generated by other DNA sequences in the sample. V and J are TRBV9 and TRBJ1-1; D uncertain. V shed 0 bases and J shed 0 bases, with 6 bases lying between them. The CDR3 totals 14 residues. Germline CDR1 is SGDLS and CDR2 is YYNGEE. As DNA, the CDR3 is TGTGCCAGCAGCGTAGGCCAGATGAACACTGAAGCTTTCTTT. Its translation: CASSVGQMNTEAFF.

CDR3 DNA sequence: TGTGCCATCAGTGCCCGGGACATCACAGATACGCAGTATTTT. Protein product: CAISARDITDTQYF. This chain links TRBV10-3 with TRBJ2-3; tentative D call: TRBD1 (6 bases). Trimming shortened V by 4 bases and J by 2 bases, and 10 bases separated the two germline ends. This CDR3 region has 14 residues. Germline CDR1 and CDR2: ENHRY and SYGVKD.

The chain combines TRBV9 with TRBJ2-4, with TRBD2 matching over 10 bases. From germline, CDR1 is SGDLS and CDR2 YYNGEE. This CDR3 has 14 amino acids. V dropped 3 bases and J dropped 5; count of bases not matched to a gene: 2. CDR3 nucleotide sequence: TGTGCCAGCAGCGCTAGCGGGAGTGAAAACATTCAGTACTTC. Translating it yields CASSASGSENIQYF.

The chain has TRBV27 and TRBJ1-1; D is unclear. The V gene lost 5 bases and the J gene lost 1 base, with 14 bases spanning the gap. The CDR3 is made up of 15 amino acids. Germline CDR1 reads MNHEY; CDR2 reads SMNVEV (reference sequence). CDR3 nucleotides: TGTGCCAGCAGTCATCGGCCTCGGGGGAACACTGAAGCTTTCTTT. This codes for CASSHRPRGNTEAFF.

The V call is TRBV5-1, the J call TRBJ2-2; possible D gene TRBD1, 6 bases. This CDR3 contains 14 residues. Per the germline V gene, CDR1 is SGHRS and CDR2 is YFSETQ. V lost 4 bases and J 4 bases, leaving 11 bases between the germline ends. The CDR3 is CASSRVGATGELFF. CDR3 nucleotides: TGCGCCAGCAGCCGGGTGGGGGCCACCGGGGAGCTGTTTTTT.